Each of the 23 T cell receptor beta chains below was sequenced from the same sample in a study of T cells in Graves' hyperthyroidism and ophthalmopathy. Regions amplified from RNA transcripts were the TCR beta CDR3 regions. The primer set for the first-round RT-PCR of the TCR CDR3 was HTBI. TCRdb reprocessed the multiplex PCR reads via MiXCR and lists one record per CDR3 protein. The sample lists about 620,000 distinct CDR3 sequences; 15% to 20% were seen once. The sample consisted of blood. Receptor source: a woman aged 30 to 39 with Graves' hyperthyroidism.

This chain connects TRBV7-2 to TRBJ1-6; D remains unclear. Deletions cut 1 base from V and 0 bases from J, with 10 bases between. CDR3 length: 17 residues. CDR1 is SGHTA, CDR2 FQGNSA, per germline. CDR3 DNA sequence: TGTGCCAGCAGCTTAGAGGCAGCGAGCTCCTATAATTCACCCCTCCACTTT. This gives the protein CASSLEAASSYNSPLHF.

This clonotype has at least ten counts. This chain connects TRBV30 to TRBJ2-1; a possible D gene is TRBD1 (6 bases). Germline values: CDR1 GTSNPN, CDR2 SVGIG (reference sequence). The V end lost 1 base, the J end lost 3 bases, and 10 bases lay between the germline ends. This CDR3 contains 14 residues. The CDR3 DNA is TGTGCCTGGAGTGCAGGGGTGGGCTACAATGAGCAGTTCTTC. Translating gives CAWSAGVGYNEQFF.

This clonotype appeared a few times. J is TRBJ2-7 and V is TRBV28, with D possibly being TRBD2 (6 bases). The germline V and J ends were trimmed by 5 bases and 8 bases, with 31 bases remaining between them. The CDR3 extends over 18 amino acids. Looked up from germline, CDR1 is MDHEN and CDR2 is SYDVKM. CDR3 nucleotides: TGTGCCAGCAGTAGCCCATCGCGGCGCGGGACCCGCCTTGGAAAGCAGTACTTC. This gives the protein CASSSPSRRGTRLGKQYF.

This clonotype was counted many times. This chain connects TRBV7-2 to TRBJ2-7; D unclear. The CDR3 covers 15 residues. Germline lookup yields CDR1 SGHTA and CDR2 FQGNSA. V gave up 5 bases and J gave up 5 bases, with 19 bases separating them. DNA of the CDR3: TGTGCCAGCAGCCCCCGGCCCGTGTTAAGTGACGAGCAGTACTTC. Encoded protein: CASSPRPVLSDEQYF. Combining the CDR3 with reference TRBV7-2 and TRBJ2-7 gives the whole variable domain GAGVSQSPSNKVTEKGKDVELRCDPISGHTALYWYRQSLGQGLEFLIYFQGNSAPDKSGLPSDRFSAERTGGSVSTLTIQRTQQEDSAVYLCASSPRPVLSDEQYFGPGTRLTVT.

This chain links TRBV18 with TRBJ1-4; D possibly corresponds to TRBD1 (5 bases). CDR1 and CDR2 (germline): KGHSH, LQKENI. Trimming cost V 4 bases and J 2 bases, with 23 bases left between them. The CDR3 has 19 amino acids. The CDR3 DNA reads TGTGCCAGCTCACTAACCTACCGGGACGGTATTTCTACTAATGAAAAACTGTTTTTT. Translating gives CASSLTYRDGISTNEKLFF.

In this sample, this clonotype turned up a few times. The genes are TRBV5-1 and TRBJ1-2; D not resolved. Germline CDR1 reads SGHRS; CDR2 reads YFSETQ. The CDR3 extends over 13 amino acids. The V gene lost 0 bases and the J gene lost 4 bases, with 7 bases spanning the gap. CDR3 nucleotide sequence: TGCGCCAGCAGCTTGGATCGCCTCTATGGCTACACCTTC. It yields the protein CASSLDRLYGYTF.

DNA for the CDR3: TGTGCCAGCAGTCCCGACAGGGGAGAGTCGGTTTGGTACAATGAGCAGTTCTTC. Protein product: CASSPDRGESVWYNEQFF. The J gene is TRBJ2-1, the V gene TRBV6-2 or TRBV6-3; the match to TRBD1 covers 8 bases. Germline lookup yields CDR1 MNHEY and CDR2 SVGEGT. V lost 5 bases and J lost 4; bases outside the gene matches: 16. This CDR3 has 18 residues.

This chain connects TRBV14 to TRBJ2-1; D is undetermined. V was shortened by 0 bases and J by 7 bases, with 10 bases between the two germline ends. The germline gives CDR1 SGHDN, CDR2 FVKESK. The CDR3 spans 14 residues. Here the CDR3 DNA reads TGTGCCAGCAGCCAAGATAGGCTTAGTAATGAGCAGTTCTTC. Translation: CASSQDRLSNEQFF.

The rearrangement uses TRBV6-1 and TRBJ1-2, with no clear D. Germline CDR1 MNHNS, CDR2 SASEGT. Trimming took off 6 bases at V and 5 bases at J, with 13 bases between the two ends. This CDR3 is built from 13 residues. CDR3 in amino acids: CASRARLRYGYTF. The CDR3 bases are TGTGCCAGCAGAGCCCGCCTTCGATATGGCTACACCTTC.

This sequence joins TRBV12-3 or TRBV12-4 and TRBJ1-1; D may be TRBD1 (6 bases). Trimming took 2 bases from V and 3 from J, leaving 13 bases between them. The CDR3 runs to 15 residues. The CDR3 bases are TGTGCCAGCAGTTTATTCGGGGGGCGCGACACTGAAGCTTTCTTT. Protein: CASSLFGGRDTEAFF.

The rearrangement uses TRBV11-2 and TRBJ2-2; D perhaps matches TRBD2 (6 bases). The length of the CDR3 is 17 residues. Germline lookup yields CDR1 SGHAT and CDR2 FQNNGV. V was pared by 3 bases and J by 3 bases, with 17 bases between. This chain's CDR3 is CASSFGFRELDTGELFF. DNA of the CDR3: TGTGCCAGCAGCTTCGGGTTCCGGGAGTTAGACACCGGGGAGCTGTTTTTT.

In its sample, this clonotype was seen a few times. Written as DNA, the CDR3 is TGTGCCAGCAGTCCCCAACGTCGCAATGAGCAGTTCTTC. Translation: CASSPQRRNEQFF. The rearrangement links TRBV12-3 or TRBV12-4 to TRBJ2-1; the D is unclear. The CDR3 is 13 amino acids. V was clipped by 5 bases and J by 6 bases, with 11 bases between them.

This clonotype showed up many times. The chain has TRBV12-3 or TRBV12-4 and TRBJ2-5, with D possibly TRBD1 on 5 matching bases. V lost 6 bases and J 6 bases, leaving 17 bases between the germline ends. The CDR3 runs 14 residues. The CDR3 bases are TGTGCCAGCAGCCTAAGGGCCAGGGTAAAGACCCAGTACTTC. This codes for CASSLRARVKTQYF.

Ten or more counts support this clonotype. The chain couples TRBV11-2 to TRBJ2-3; weak D call: TRBD1 (6 bases). Trimming left V 2 bases short and J 6 bases short, with 9 bases between. In germline, CDR1 is SGHAT, CDR2 FQNNGV. This CDR3 region has 13 residues. The CDR3 DNA follows: TGTGCCAGCAGCTTATATCAGGGGGATACGCAGTATTTT. Its protein product is CASSLYQGDTQYF.

This clonotype was recorded many times. The chain recombines TRBV28 with TRBJ2-2; possibly TRBD2 for D (6 bases). With 5 bases removed from V and 1 base from J, the gap between germline ends came to 14 bases. This CDR3 spans 16 amino acids. CDR1 is MDHEN, CDR2 SYDVKM, per germline. The CDR3 sequence: CASSTTRDWNTGELFF. In DNA form, the CDR3 reads TGTGCCAGCAGTACTACCCGGGACTGGAACACCGGGGAGCTGTTTTTT.

As concerns this clonotype: This may come from a read error, since a much larger clone is one base off. V and J are TRBV6-1 and TRBJ2-1, with D hard to call. From germline, CDR1 is MNHNS and CDR2 SASEGT. The CDR3 length is 15 residues. V lost 5 bases, J lost 5 bases, and 16 bases lay in between. The CDR3 DNA follows: TGTGCCAGCAGTCGGATTAGCTCCAGACACAATGAGCAGTTCTTC. Translation gives CASSRISSRHNEQFF.

This clonotype came up a few times. The V gene is TRBV19, the J gene TRBJ2-7; D gene uncertain. Trimming removed 5 bases at V and 3 bases at J, with 11 bases between. The CDR3 loop spans 13 amino acids. Germline V CDR1 and CDR2: LNHDA, SQIVND (reference sequence). CDR3 protein: CASSPTIDYEQYF. In DNA form, the CDR3 reads TGTGCCAGTAGTCCAACCATCGACTACGAGCAGTACTTC.

The genes are TRBV7-3 and TRBJ2-2, with D possibly being TRBD2 (5 bases). The CDR3 totals 14 residues. Germline CDR1 and CDR2: SGHTA and FQGTGA. The V and J ends lost 8 bases and 5 bases respectively, with 15 bases between them. CDR3 in DNA: TGTGCCAGCGGGTTCAAGCGGATGACCGGGGAGCTGTTTTTT. Translated, it gives CASGFKRMTGELFF.

This clonotype showed up many times. The rearrangement joins TRBV28 to TRBJ2-7; 7 nucleotides align to TRBD1. After removal of 4 bases from V and 4 bases from J, the junction contained 10 bases not matched to a gene. The CDR3 is 15 amino acids. CDR1 is MDHEN, CDR2 SYDVKM, per germline. CDR3 region: CASSSRTGFSYEQYF. As DNA, the CDR3 is TGTGCCAGCAGTTCGAGGACAGGTTTCTCGTACGAGCAGTACTTC.

The chain links TRBV20-1 to TRBJ2-7; tentative D call: TRBD1 (6 bases). Per the germline V gene, CDR1 is DFQATT and CDR2 is SNEGSKA (reference sequence). CDR3 length: 13 amino acids. The germline V and J ends were trimmed by 0 bases and 3 bases, with 9 bases remaining between them. The CDR3 DNA follows: TGCAGTGCTAGAGATCCGGGACACTACGAGCAGTACTTC. It specifies CSARDPGHYEQYF.

This clonotype was counted many times. This sequence joins TRBV7-2 and TRBJ2-7, with D possibly matching TRBD2 (6 bases). This CDR3 comprises 15 residues. CDR1 is SGHTA, CDR2 FQGNSA, per germline. The ends were cut back, 5 bases at V and 6 bases at J, with 20 bases in the middle. The CDR3: CASSDFHGGDIEQYF. The CDR3, as DNA: TGTGCCAGCAGCGACTTTCATGGAGGGGATATCGAGCAGTACTTC. The whole variable domain, remainder taken from reference TRBV7-2 and TRBJ2-7, is GAGVSQSPSNKVTEKGKDVELRCDPISGHTALYWYRQSLGQGLEFLIYFQGNSAPDKSGLPSDRFSAERTGGSVSTLTIQRTQQEDSAVYLCASSDFHGGDIEQYFGPGTRLTVT.

The rearrangement links TRBV6-1 to TRBJ2-2; 8 bases are a match to TRBD2. J lost 3 bases, V lost 6 bases, and 9 bases had no gene match. CDR3 length: 16 residues. Per the germline V gene, CDR1 is MNHNS and CDR2 is SASEGT. The CDR3 protein is CASSGGSGRDTGELFF. The CDR3 DNA follows: TGTGCCAGCAGCGGGGGCAGCGGGAGAGACACCGGGGAGCTGTTTTTT.

The sample holds many counts of this clonotype. This chain connects TRBV28 to TRBJ1-5; D uncertain. The length of the CDR3 is 14 residues. Trimming took off 1 base at V and 3 bases at J, with 7 bases between the two ends. Per germline, CDR1 MDHEN and CDR2 SYDVKM. The DNA for the CDR3 is TGTGCCAGCAGTTTATTGGGAATCAATCAGCCCCAGCATTTT. Amino acid sequence: CASSLLGINQPQHF.